Each of the 20 T cell receptor beta chains below was sequenced from the same sample in a study of shared clonotypes between healthy human individuals. The table came from immunoSEQ multiplex PCR; TCRdb's copy has only in-frame clones and leaves some out. Here the sample spans 2 million to 3 million clones, over 85% being singletons. Sequencing was carried out using naive CD4+ T cells sorted from blood. Subset indicated: CD45RA+ positively selected. The receptors shown here come from a young man in good health.

V and J are TRBV19 and TRBJ2-1; no definite D call. CDR3 length equals 11 residues. CDR1 LNHDA and CDR2 SQIVND come from the germline V gene (reference sequence). Between the trimmed V and J ends, which lost 3 bases and 5 bases, there was a span of 2 bases. CDR3: CASSIHNEQFF. The CDR3 DNA follows: TGTGCCAGTAGTATCCACAATGAGCAGTTCTTC.

The rearrangement links TRBV4-3 to TRBJ2-4; D is uncertain. Trimming cost V 0 bases and J 0 bases, with 12 bases left between them. The CDR3 spans 17 residues. Germline loops: CDR1 LGHNA, CDR2 YSLEER. The DNA of the CDR3 is TGCGCCAGCAGCCAAGAAAGACTGATACTAGCCAAAAACATTCAGTACTTC. It is translated as CASSQERLILAKNIQYF.

V and J are TRBV5-1 and TRBJ2-2; maybe TRBD1 (6 bases). The germline V gene has CDR1 SGHRS and CDR2 YFSETQ. This CDR3 has 15 amino acids. V dropped 4 bases and J dropped 4 bases, with 14 bases sitting between them. CDR3: CASSGGQMRTGELFF. The CDR3 bases are TGCGCCAGCAGCGGCGGACAGATGCGCACCGGGGAGCTGTTTTTT.

The chain couples TRBV18 to TRBJ1-4; D remains ambiguous. CDR1 and CDR2 from the germline V gene are KGHSH and LQKENI. The V gene lost 2 bases and the J gene lost 4 bases, with 2 bases spanning the gap. The CDR3 extends over 12 amino acids. The CDR3 DNA reads as TGTGCCAGCTCACCAGATAATGAAAAACTGTTTTTT. Translating gives CASSPDNEKLFF. The full variable domain, its missing parts supplied by reference TRBV18 and TRBJ1-4, is NAGVMQNPRHLVRRRGQEARLRCSPMKGHSHVYWYRQLPEEGLKFMVYLQKENIIDESGMPKERFSAEFPKEGPSILRIQQVVRGDSAAYFCASSPDNEKLFFGSGTQLSVL.

The rearrangement links TRBV4-1 to TRBJ2-7; D assignment may be TRBD1 or TRBD2 (6 bases each). CDR1 and CDR2 (germline): MGHRA, YSYEKL. V lost 0 bases and J lost 0, with 9 bases in between. The CDR3 is 15 amino acids. CDR3: CASSQDGGGSYEQYF. CDR3 bases: TGCGCCAGCAGCCAAGACGGAGGGGGCTCCTACGAGCAGTACTTC.

The V call is TRBV5-1, the J call TRBJ2-3; D not certain. The CDR3 is 14 amino acids. V was pared by 4 bases and J by 2 bases, with 11 bases between. Germline CDR1 SGHRS, CDR2 YFSETQ. The CDR3 DNA reads as TGCGCCAGCAGCCAAGAACGGTCCACAGATACGCAGTATTTT. Its translation: CASSQERSTDTQYF. The full variable domain, with the rest looked up from reference TRBV5-1 and TRBJ2-3, is KAGVTQTPRYLIKTRGQQVTLSCSPISGHRSVSWYQQTPGQGLQFLFEYFSETQRNKGNFPGRFSGRQFSNSRSEMNVSTLELGDSALYLCASSQERSTDTQYFGPGTRLTVL.

The chain couples TRBV28 to TRBJ2-3, with D unclear. V lost 2 bases and J 5 bases, leaving 5 bases between the germline ends. This CDR3 has 12 amino acids. Germline V gene sequence: CDR1 MDHEN, CDR2 SYDVKM. Here the CDR3 DNA reads TGTGCCAGCAGTTTAGTAGGAGATACGCAGTATTTT. This sequence encodes CASSLVGDTQYF. Combining the CDR3 with reference TRBV28 and TRBJ2-3 gives the whole variable domain DVKVTQSSRYLVKRTGEKVFLECVQDMDHENMFWYRQDPGLGLRLIYFSYDVKMKEKGDIPEGYSVSREKKERFSLILESASTNQTSMYLCASSLVGDTQYFGPGTRLTVL.

This chain connects TRBV18 to TRBJ2-7, with TRBD2 matching over 10 bases. Per germline, CDR1 KGHSH and CDR2 LQKENI. CDR3 size: 15 residues. V was pared by 5 bases and J by 6 bases, with 10 bases of the junction left unmatched. CDR3 bases: TGTGCCAGCTCAGCTGCTAGCGGGAGAGGGGCCGAGCAGTACTTC. As protein: CASSAASGRGAEQYF.

Worth noting for this clone: The sample holds other DNA sequences that translate to the same CDR3. The chain links TRBV5-1 to TRBJ1-3; D may be TRBD1 (5 bases). The V end lost 2 bases, the J end lost 2 bases, and 8 bases lay between the germline ends. Germline CDR1 SGHRS, CDR2 YFSETQ. The CDR3 extends over 14 amino acids. The CDR3: CASSLGAPGNTIYF. The CDR3 region has the DNA TGCGCCAGCAGCTTAGGGGCCCCTGGAAACACCATATATTTT.

The chain joins TRBV2 to TRBJ2-5; TRBD2 matches 8 bases. V gave up 5 bases and J gave up 2 bases; unmatched junction bases: 13. Germline CDR1 reads SNHLY; CDR2 reads FYNNEI. The CDR3 is 17 amino acids. As DNA, the CDR3 is TGTGCCAGCAGTCCTAACCTTGGCGGGGGGATACAAGAGACCCAGTACTTC. Translated: CASSPNLGGGIQETQYF.

The CDR3: CASSYQGQGNEQFF. For the CDR3, the DNA is TGTGCCAGCAGTTACCAGGGACAGGGGAATGAGCAGTTCTTC. This chain links TRBV6-6 with TRBJ2-1; 10 positions match TRBD1. The CDR3 consists of 14 residues. The V and J ends lost 2 bases and 7 bases, in that order; junction bases with no gene match: 2. Germline V gene data show CDR1 as MNHNY and CDR2 as SVGAGI (reference sequence).

The chain links TRBV7-9 to TRBJ2-1; no definite D call. The V gene lost 3 bases and the J gene lost 4 bases, with 10 bases spanning the gap. CDR1 and CDR2 (germline): SEHNR, FQNEAQ (reference sequence). CDR3 length equals 14 residues. The CDR3 DNA follows: TGTGCCAGCAGCTTTCCGCAGACATACAATGAGCAGTTCTTC. Translation: CASSFPQTYNEQFF.

The J gene is TRBJ2-1, the V gene TRBV5-1; 10 positions match TRBD1. This CDR3 contains 15 residues. V trimming: 2 bases; J trimming: 7 bases; junction bases outside the gene matches: 6. Germline loops: CDR1 SGHRS, CDR2 YFSETQ. CDR3: CASSFGTGAMNEQFF. The CDR3 region has the DNA TGCGCCAGCAGCTTTGGGACAGGGGCTATGAATGAGCAGTTCTTC. The variable domain in full, completed from reference TRBV5-1 and TRBJ2-1, reads KAGVTQTPRYLIKTRGQQVTLSCSPISGHRSVSWYQQTPGQGLQFLFEYFSETQRNKGNFPGRFSGRQFSNSRSEMNVSTLELGDSALYLCASSFGTGAMNEQFFGPGTRLTVL.

The chain combines TRBV5-1 with TRBJ1-4, with 11 nucleotides matching TRBD1. With V trimmed by 4 bases and J by 8 bases, 7 bases remained unmatched. Germline V gives CDR1 SGHRS, CDR2 YFSETQ. This CDR3 contains 15 residues. DNA for the CDR3: TGCGCCAGCAGCCGGACAGGGGGCGAGAAGGAAAAACTGTTTTTT. Translating gives CASSRTGGEKEKLFF.

The chain joins TRBV7-2 to TRBJ2-5; 13 bases fit TRBD2. The trim removed 5 bases at V and 4 bases at J, leaving 7 bases unmatched. The CDR3 consists of 16 residues. Germline V lookup: CDR1 SGHTA, CDR2 FQGNSA. The CDR3 DNA is TGTGCCAGCAGCAAGGCACTAGCGGGAGGGGCAGAGACCCAGTACTTC. Protein: CASSKALAGGAETQYF.

This clone came up a few times. The chain links TRBV18 to TRBJ1-4; D gene unclear. Trimming removed 3 bases from V and 4 bases from J, with 6 bases in between. Germline CDR1 is KGHSH and CDR2 is LQKENI. The CDR3 covers 13 residues. The CDR3 DNA sequence: TGTGCCAGCTCACCCCAAAATAATGAAAAACTGTTTTTT. This translates into CASSPQNNEKLFF.

CDR3: CASSFRGVPPMKTQYF. The CDR3 coding sequence is TGTGCCAGCAGTTTTCGTGGGGTACCCCCAATGAAGACCCAGTACTTC. The rearrangement uses TRBV27 and TRBJ2-5, with D unclear. Germline values: CDR1 MNHEY, CDR2 SMNVEV (reference sequence). This CDR3 has 16 amino acids. Trimming cost V 3 bases and J 6 bases, with 20 bases left between them.

This chain connects TRBV19 to TRBJ2-2; no clear D gene. CDR1 is LNHDA and CDR2 is SQIVND in the germline V gene (reference sequence). CDR3 length: 11 amino acids. V dropped 11 bases and J dropped 6 bases, with 10 bases sitting between them. The CDR3 DNA is TGTGCCGTCCTTGAGTCCGGGGAGCTGTTTTTT. Protein: CAVLESGELFF.

The genes are TRBV6-1 and TRBJ2-7; D call uncertain. Per the germline V gene, CDR1 is MNHNS and CDR2 is SASEGT. The CDR3 is 14 amino acids. The V and J ends lost 0 bases and 2 bases respectively, with 8 bases between them. The DNA for the CDR3 is TGTGCCAGCAGTGAAGCGCTTAGGGCCTACGAGCAGTACTTC. Its translation: CASSEALRAYEQYF.

V and J are TRBV6-6 and TRBJ1-5, with no clear D. Germline CDR1 MNHNY, CDR2 SVGAGI (reference sequence). V was clipped by 5 bases and J by 6 bases, with 14 bases between them. The CDR3 is made up of 14 amino acids. The CDR3: CASSPGFYGQPQHF. The CDR3 coding sequence is TGTGCCAGCAGTCCCGGGTTTTACGGTCAGCCCCAGCATTTT.